Listed below are T cell receptor beta chains from one sample, sequenced in a study of cytomegalovirus exposure and HLA in healthy donors. The assay was immunoSEQ multiplex PCR, and TCRdb's table has in-frame clones only and misses some. The table has 150,000 to 200,000 clones, over 75% seen once. What was sequenced was PBMCs. The receptors derive from a woman aged 30 to 39 in good health and CMV-seronegative. Each CDR3 is given with its conserved first and last residue. D genes are given only for firm matches.

>TRBD1|TRBJ1-4|TRBV13
CASSFRGNFNEKLFF
>TRBD1|TRBJ1-2|TRBV18
CASSHRQGARDYGYTF
>-|TRBJ2-5|TRBV30
CAWGIWGQAYQETQYF
>TRBD2|TRBJ2-3|TRBV5-4
CASSLGVAGVTDTQYF
>TRBD1|TRBJ1-1|TRBV5-6
CASRMGTGQNSEAFF
>TRBD1|TRBJ2-1|TRBV19
CASPRLRQGAYNEQFF
>-|TRBJ2-1|TRBV7-9
CASSLFGGVEQFF
>TRBD1|TRBJ2-1|TRBV7-9
CASSGGQGFNEQFF
>-|TRBJ1-1|TRBV12-5
CASAVEGMNTEAFF
>-|TRBJ2-5|TRBV2
CASTNTRGTQYF
>TRBD1|TRBJ2-7|TRBV11-2
CASRRGQGLIYEQYF
>TRBD1|TRBJ1-5|TRBV5-6
CASSRDRGYGQPQHF
>-|TRBJ1-4|TRBV7-9
CASSPGENNEKLFF
>TRBD1|TRBJ2-2|TRBV28
CASSEIPQGDTGELFF
>-|TRBJ1-3|TRBV7-6
CASSLEVAGSGNTIYF
>TRBD1|TRBJ1-1|TRBV5-1
CASSSEGGQGRKDLNTEAFF
>-|TRBJ2-2|TRBV11-1
CASSSFRNTGELFF
>TRBD2|TRBJ2-1|TRBV4-3
CASSQEGPGLAGENEQFF
>-|TRBJ1-2|TRBV14
CASSHLPTGSRNYGYTF
>-|TRBJ2-3|TRBV7-8
CASSQRRVVTDTQYF
>-|TRBJ1-1|TRBV2
CASSEEGFGYTEAFF
>-|TRBJ2-7|TRBV21-1
CASSIRDFYYEQYF
>-|TRBJ1-5|TRBV28
CASSLSTTGGSNQPQHF
>-|TRBJ1-3|TRBV5-1
CASSFDRPSGNTIYF
>-|TRBJ1-6|TRBV18
CASSPDNSPLHF
>TRBD2|TRBJ2-1|TRBV7-6
CASRLAGGNNEQFF
>-|TRBJ1-1|TRBV5-4
CASSLHPEPNTEAFF
>TRBD1|TRBJ1-2|TRBV15
CATSLDRDEGYTF
>TRBD1|TRBJ1-2|TRBV18
CASSPGQDPYGYTF
>-|TRBJ1-1|TRBV21-1
CASSFARGQLNTEAFF
>-|TRBJ2-7|TRBV5-1
CASSLQGSYEQYF
>-|TRBJ2-1|TRBV28
CASSLFQGSRSVDEQFF
>TRBD2|TRBJ2-5|TRBV4-1
CASSPLAGLAREQYF
>TRBD2|TRBJ2-2|TRBV30
CAWNRGTSAHTGELFF
>-|TRBJ2-3|TRBV9
CASSVGAGLGTQYF
>TRBD2|TRBJ2-7|TRBV19
CASSLNPGTTQSYEQYF
>-|TRBJ2-4|TRBV9
CASSSSSRGKNIQYF
>TRBD2|TRBJ2-3|TRBV7-9
CASSSGRSGNQYF
>-|TRBJ2-5|TRBV30
CAWSVSEETQYF
>TRBD1|TRBJ1-4|TRBV27
CASSVQGAGEKLFF
>-|TRBJ1-5|TRBV10-3
CAISEGRGSNQPQHF
>TRBD1|TRBJ1-2|TRBV25-1
CASRGGQGIVSGYTF
>TRBD2|TRBJ2-1|TRBV5-4
CASSSSGYNEQFF
>-|TRBJ2-7|TRBV10-3
CAISDRGVHEQYF
>TRBD2|TRBJ2-7|TRBV30
CAWSVGLAYYEQYF